This TCR beta chain was sequenced in a study of human T cells and chemical hapten exposure. TCRdb processed the RACE reads anew with MiXCR; each CDR3 protein has one entry. The table has some 350,000 distinct CDR3 sequences, roughly 6.3% seen once. The sample holds many counts of this clonotype. The time point here: patch test 2, 6 weeks after DPC sensitization. Treatment specified: therapeutic diphenylcyclopropenone sensitization with weekly scalp DPC. The sequencing here drew on whole blood, taken in connection with sensitization to the hapten diphenylcyclopropenone (DPC). This TCR came from a young woman with alopecia areata. Some clones in this sample may be carry-over from other donors' samples.

The CDR3 DNA sequence: TGTGCCAGCAGCGATGGGACGGGAGCAGATACGCAGTATTTT. It specifies CASSDGTGADTQYF. The chain combines TRBV7-8 with TRBJ2-3, with TRBD2 as a possible D gene (6 bases). Trimming cost V 5 bases and J 4 bases, with 13 bases left between them. Germline loops: CDR1 SGHVS, CDR2 FQNEAQ. The CDR3 extends over 14 amino acids.